The 14 T cell receptor beta chains below come from one sample, sequenced in a study of glioma-infiltrating T cells after dendritic cell vaccination. Here immunoSEQ multiplex PCR was the method, and the copy in TCRdb shows in-frame clones only, minus some. The repertoire has 99,000 or so clones, approximately 80% of them found once; the top ten carry 5.4%. Time point given: after dendritic cell vaccination, including at tumor progression/relapse. The sequencing used blood, collected after dendritic cell vaccination. The receptors stem from a human donor with glioblastoma.

In its sample, this clone was seen a few times. The chain is built from TRBV7-2 and TRBJ1-1; the match to TRBD1 covers 7 bases. The CDR3 loop spans 13 amino acids. The germline V gene encodes CDR1 SGHTA and CDR2 FQGNSA. The V gene end was trimmed by 4 bases and the J gene end by 11 bases; junction bases not matched to a gene: 10. CDR3 sequence reads: CASSSYRGYAAFF. In DNA form, the CDR3 reads TGTGCCAGCAGCTCTTACAGGGGATACGCGGCTTTCTTT.

This chain uses TRBV7-9 with TRBJ2-7; 7 nucleotides line up with TRBD1. This CDR3 contains 13 residues. The J segment lost 3 bases and the V segment lost 5 bases, leaving 4 bases of the junction unmatched. Germline loops: CDR1 SEHNR, CDR2 FQNEAQ (reference sequence). CDR3 residues: CASSAAGGYEQYF. CDR3 bases: TGTGCCAGCAGCGCTGCAGGGGGCTACGAGCAGTACTTC.

This rearrangement joins TRBV5-1 to TRBJ2-3, with TRBD1 as a possible D gene (5 bases). Germline V gene lookup returns CDR1 SGHRS and CDR2 YFSETQ. CDR3 length equals 17 residues. Deletions cut 1 base from V and 0 bases from J, with 15 bases between. The CDR3 spells CASSLSGPTSSTDTQYF. The CDR3, as DNA: TGCGCCAGCAGCTTGTCAGGGCCCACCTCTAGCACAGATACGCAGTATTTT.

The chain has TRBV4-1 and TRBJ2-1, with D possibly being TRBD2 (6 bases). CDR1 is MGHRA, CDR2 YSYEKL, per germline. Trimming stripped 4 bases from V and 4 bases from J, with 17 bases between. The CDR3 has 16 amino acids. CDR3 in DNA: TGCGCCAGCAGCCCCAATATCTACGGGACTTACAATGAGCAGTTCTTC. Translated: CASSPNIYGTYNEQFF.

The rearrangement links TRBV5-1 to TRBJ2-1; 11 positions agree with TRBD2. V lost 0 bases to trimming and J lost 8 bases; unmatched junction nucleotides: 4. The germline gives CDR1 SGHRS, CDR2 YFSETQ. The CDR3 is 15 residues long. The CDR3 loop is CASSLGLAGGDEQFF. In DNA form, the CDR3 reads TGCGCCAGCAGCTTGGGGCTAGCGGGAGGAGATGAGCAGTTCTTC. The full variable domain, rest sourced from reference TRBV5-1 and TRBJ2-1, is KAGVTQTPRYLIKTRGQQVTLSCSPISGHRSVSWYQQTPGQGLQFLFEYFSETQRNKGNFPGRFSGRQFSNSRSEMNVSTLELGDSALYLCASSLGLAGGDEQFFGPGTRLTVL.

J is TRBJ1-1 and V is TRBV9; D unclear. The germline V gene encodes CDR1 SGDLS and CDR2 YYNGEE. CDR3 length equals 14 residues. The V end lost 0 bases, the J end lost 1 base, and 7 bases lay between the germline ends. The CDR3 reads CASSVVPGNTEAFF. The CDR3, as DNA: TGTGCCAGCAGCGTAGTTCCGGGGAACACTGAAGCTTTCTTT.

The chain combines TRBV27 with TRBJ1-2, with a weak D call TRBD1 (5 bases). This CDR3 is built from 15 residues. Germline V gives CDR1 MNHEY, CDR2 SMNVEV (reference sequence). The V and J ends lost 6 bases and 0 bases respectively, with 14 bases between them. The CDR3 region is CASRLRDYANYGYTF. The CDR3 DNA reads as TGTGCCAGCAGACTCAGGGACTACGCTAACTATGGCTACACCTTC.

As concerns this clone: Other nucleotide sequences from this sample produce the same CDR3. The rearrangement uses TRBV9 and TRBJ1-1; possible D gene TRBD1, 5 bases. Between the trimmed V and J ends, which lost 4 bases and 1 base, there was a span of 8 bases. The CDR3 has 13 residues. The V gene's germline CDR1 is SGDLS and CDR2 YYNGEE. In nucleotides, the CDR3 is TGTGCCAGCAGCACAGGACAGAACACTGAAGCTTTCTTT. It encodes CASSTGQNTEAFF.

This clone has a count of ten or more. Here the CDR3 reads CASSPVQNYGYTF. The CDR3 coding sequence is TGCGCCAGCAGCCCCGTCCAGAACTATGGCTACACCTTC. J is TRBJ1-2 and V is TRBV5-1; D call uncertain. CDR1 is SGHRS and CDR2 is YFSETQ in the germline V gene. Trimming took 4 bases from V and 2 from J, leaving 9 bases between them. The CDR3 contains 13 residues.

This chain connects TRBV30 to TRBJ1-2, with D possibly TRBD1 on 5 matching bases. Germline V gene sequence: CDR1 GTSNPN, CDR2 SVGIG (reference sequence). This CDR3 is built from 13 residues. Trimming took 4 bases from V and 7 from J, leaving 16 bases between them. The CDR3: CAWTGSAIGGYTF. As DNA, the CDR3 is TGTGCCTGGACAGGGTCCGCTATAGGTGGCTACACCTTC.

The chain employs TRBV10-3 and TRBJ1-2; 7 nucleotides match TRBD1. CDR3 size: 14 residues. From germline, CDR1 is ENHRY and CDR2 SYGVKD. The junction had 9 bases not matched to a gene; V was cut back by 7 bases and J by 4 bases. The CDR3 here is CAITRDSSFYGYTF. CDR3 nucleotides: TGTGCCATCACCAGGGACAGCTCTTTCTATGGCTACACCTTC.

This clone was seen a few times. The rearrangement links TRBV30 to TRBJ1-4; a possible D gene is TRBD1 (6 bases). CDR3 length: 16 residues. Trimming cost V 3 bases and J 4 bases, with 18 bases left between them. CDR1 GTSNPN and CDR2 SVGIG come from the germline V gene (reference sequence). The CDR3 loop is CAWRHPRTALNEKLFF. The CDR3 DNA follows: TGTGCCTGGAGACATCCACGGACAGCCCTTAATGAAAAACTGTTTTTT. Combining the CDR3 with reference TRBV30 and TRBJ1-4 gives the whole variable domain SQTIHQWPATLVQPVGSPLSLECTVEGTSNPNLYWYRQAAGRGLQLLFYSVGIGQISSEVPQNLSASRPQDRQFILSSKKLLLSDSGFYLCAWRHPRTALNEKLFFGSGTQLSVL.

The chain recombines TRBV19 with TRBJ2-5; 7 bases match TRBD2. The germline V gene encodes CDR1 LNHDA and CDR2 SQIVND (reference sequence). With 1 base clipped from V and 2 bases from J, the junction kept 4 bases outside the gene matches. This CDR3 comprises 15 residues. CDR3 sequence: CASSIGSGLQETQYF. CDR3 DNA: TGTGCCAGTAGTATAGGTAGCGGGCTACAAGAGACCCAGTACTTC.

This clone turned up a few times. This chain connects TRBV12-2 to TRBJ1-4; the D call in the table, TRBD1, was not verified against the DNA. TRBV12-2 is labeled a pseudogene. CDR3 length equals 14 residues. The CDR3 protein is CASRWGTGGEKLFF. DNA for the CDR3: TGTGCAAGTCGCTGGGGGACAGGGGGGGAAAAACTGTTTTTT.